The 24 T cell receptor beta chains given below trace back to one sample, sequenced in a study of T cell changes during pregnancy in multiple sclerosis. TCRdb's table, derived via immunoSEQ multiplex PCR, lists solely in-frame clones and lacks some. Among 40,000 to 60,000 clones listed, 91% were seen once. The sequences come from CD8+ T cells from peripheral blood mononuclear cells, collected after pregnancy. The receptors here all came from a female donor with multiple sclerosis, enrolled in a pregnancy study.

The chain couples TRBV9 to TRBJ2-3; TRBD2 is a possible D gene (6 bases). V gave up 0 bases and J gave up 4 bases, with 9 bases separating them. The length of the CDR3 is 14 residues. Per germline, CDR1 SGDLS and CDR2 YYNGEE. The CDR3 region has the DNA TGTGCCAGCAGCGTAGTGGGCGGGGCAGATACGCAGTATTTT. As protein: CASSVVGGADTQYF. Together with reference TRBV9 and TRBJ2-3, the CDR3 gives the full variable domain: DSGVTQTPKHLITATGQRVTLRCSPRSGDLSVYWYQQSLDQGLQFLIQYYNGEERAKGNILERFSAQQFPDLHSELNLSSLELGDSALYFCASSVVGGADTQYFGPGTRLTVL.

This chain links TRBV7-9 with TRBJ1-2, with no clear D. The germline CDR1 and CDR2 sequences are SEHNR and FQNEAQ (reference sequence). V lost 5 bases, J lost 2 bases, and 9 bases lay in between. This CDR3 comprises 13 residues. The CDR3 nucleotides read TGTGCCAGCAGCCCTACCGAAAACTATGGCTACACCTTC. Protein: CASSPTENYGYTF. Complete variable domain (other parts from reference TRBV7-9 and TRBJ1-2): DTGVSQNPRHKITKRGQNVTFRCDPISEHNRLYWYRQTLGQGPEFLTYFQNEAQLEKSRLLSDRFSAERPKGSFSTLEIQRTEQGDSAMYLCASSPTENYGYTFGSGTRLTVV.

The CDR3 region has the DNA TGTGCCAGTACCATTGGGGGGTTTGGAGATACGCAGTATTTT. This sequence encodes CASTIGGFGDTQYF. The chain joins TRBV19 to TRBJ2-3; tentatively, D is TRBD2 (6 bases). The CDR3 extends over 14 amino acids. CDR1 and CDR2 (germline): LNHDA, SQIVND (reference sequence). With 7 bases removed from V and 5 bases from J, the gap between germline ends came to 16 bases.

This clone showed up just once. CDR3 loop: CASSPLARDGLGEQYF. In nucleotides, the CDR3 is TGTGCCAGCAGCCCACTAGCTAGGGACGGCCTCGGCGAGCAGTACTTC. The chain recombines TRBV7-3 with TRBJ2-7; perhaps TRBD2 as D (6 bases). V gave up 5 bases and J gave up 6 bases, with 23 bases separating them. CDR1 is SGHTA, CDR2 FQGTGA, per germline. This CDR3 spans 16 amino acids. Looking up the rest from reference TRBV7-3 and TRBJ2-7 gives the full variable domain: GAGVSQTPSNKVTEKGKYVELRCDPISGHTALYWYRQSLGQGPEFLIYFQGTGAADDSGLPNDRFFAVRPEGSVSTLKIQRTERGDSAVYLCASSPLARDGLGEQYFGPGTRLTVT.

V is TRBV13 and J is TRBJ2-7; TRBD1 agrees at 10 bases. The CDR3 sequence is 15 residues long. Germline CDR1 PRHDT, CDR2 FYEKMQ (reference sequence). V was clipped by 5 bases and J by 5 bases; unmatched bases: 9. The chain's CDR3 is CASSTTGTGDHEQYF. CDR3 nucleotides: TGTGCCAGCAGCACCACCGGGACAGGGGACCACGAGCAGTACTTC.

This clone has only a few counts. Here the CDR3 DNA reads TGTGCCAGCAGCCGGAGGACAGGGGGACACTATGGCTACACCTTC. Translating it yields CASSRRTGGHYGYTF. This chain links TRBV6-5 with TRBJ1-2; 10 bases agree with TRBD1. V gave up 6 bases and J gave up 3 bases; unmatched junction bases: 7. Per germline, CDR1 MNHEY and CDR2 SVGAGI. This CDR3 comprises 15 residues.

V is TRBV4-1 and J is TRBJ2-2; D gene unclear. The CDR3 is 15 amino acids. Germline loops: CDR1 MGHRA, CDR2 YSYEKL. The germline V and J ends were trimmed by 4 bases and 0 bases, with 9 bases remaining between them. The CDR3 loop reads CASSPLAANTGELFF. The CDR3 DNA is TGCGCCAGCAGCCCCTTGGCGGCGAACACCGGGGAGCTGTTTTTT.

The chain combines TRBV5-4 with TRBJ2-5; D gene unclear. Germline V lookup: CDR1 SGHNT, CDR2 YYREEE (reference sequence). The V end was cut by 2 bases, the J end by 2 bases, with 10 bases between. The CDR3 totals 14 residues. The DNA of the CDR3 is TGTGCCAGCAGCTTCCCGTCGACTCAAGAGACCCAGTACTTC. Its translation: CASSFPSTQETQYF.

The chain couples TRBV7-3 to TRBJ2-3; D might be TRBD2 (7 bases). The length of the CDR3 is 15 residues. CDR1 SGHTA and CDR2 FQGTGA come from the germline V gene. V lost 2 bases and J 3 bases, leaving 12 bases between the germline ends. The CDR3 DNA reads TGTGCCAGCAGCTTATTGGGGGGGCCGACAGATACGCAGTATTTT. It codes for CASSLLGGPTDTQYF.

The chain combines TRBV4-1 with TRBJ2-7, with 11 nucleotides matching TRBD1. Germline V gene lookup returns CDR1 MGHRA and CDR2 YSYEKL. V lost 4 bases, J lost 0 bases, and 2 bases stayed unmatched. This CDR3 comprises 15 residues. For the CDR3, the DNA is TGCGCCAGCAGCCCGGGACAGGGGGACTCCTACGAGCAGTACTTC. Translated: CASSPGQGDSYEQYF.

This sequence joins TRBV5-6 and TRBJ2-3, with 8 bases matching TRBD2. The trim removed 2 bases at V and 0 bases at J, leaving 5 bases unmatched. CDR3 length: 16 residues. Germline CDR1 reads SGHDT; CDR2 reads YYEEEE. In DNA, the CDR3 is TGTGCCAGCAGCTTTACTAGCGGCTCTAGCACAGATACGCAGTATTTT. This encodes CASSFTSGSSTDTQYF.

CDR3 nucleotides: TGTGCCAGCAGCCAAGCAGGGTATGGCTACACCTTC. Translation: CASSQAGYGYTF. The genes are TRBV14 and TRBJ1-2, with D maybe TRBD1 (5 bases). The V and J ends lost 1 base and 5 bases respectively, with 5 bases between them. Germline CDR1 is SGHDN and CDR2 is FVKESK. There are 12 residues in the CDR3.

Here the CDR3 reads CASGTVDSNQPQHF. DNA of the CDR3: TGTGCCAGTGGGACAGTTGACAGCAATCAGCCCCAGCATTTT. This rearrangement joins TRBV27 to TRBJ1-5, with 7 bases identical to TRBD1. V lost 9 bases and J lost 1; bases outside the gene matches: 6. CDR1 MNHEY and CDR2 SMNVEV come from the germline V gene (reference sequence). The CDR3 runs to 14 residues.

The chain employs TRBV6-5 and TRBJ1-1; D might be TRBD1 (6 bases). CDR3 size: 14 residues. Germline V lookup: CDR1 MNHEY, CDR2 SVGAGI. The V gene lost 2 bases and the J gene lost 3 bases, with 10 bases spanning the gap. In DNA form, the CDR3 reads TGTGCCAGCAGTTACGTGGGGGCAGACACTGAAGCTTTCTTT. Translating it yields CASSYVGADTEAFF.

The chain uses TRBV4-1 and TRBJ1-2, with D maybe TRBD1 (6 bases). The CDR3 totals 14 residues. V was pared by 4 bases and J by 1 base, with 10 bases between. Per the germline V gene, CDR1 is MGHRA and CDR2 is YSYEKL. CDR3 residues: CASSPPGDNYGYTF. In nucleotides, the CDR3 is TGCGCCAGCAGCCCCCCAGGGGATAACTATGGCTACACCTTC.

The chain uses TRBV7-2 and TRBJ2-1; D remains unclear. The CDR3 extends over 14 amino acids. Germline CDR1 SGHTA, CDR2 FQGNSA. V was trimmed by 1 base and J by 6 bases, leaving 10 bases between them. The CDR3 nucleotides are TGTGCCAGCAGCTTAGTATCCAAGCCCAATGAGCAGTTCTTC. It yields the protein CASSLVSKPNEQFF.

Remarks on this clone: Mismatch with germline at one junction end may stem from a read error. The J gene is TRBJ2-7, the V gene TRBV7-7; 10 nucleotides align to TRBD1. CDR1 and CDR2 from the germline V gene are SSHAT and FNYEAQ (reference sequence). The length of the CDR3 is 15 residues. The CDR3 reads CASSLGTGDVYEQYF. In DNA form, the CDR3 reads TGTGCTAGCAGCTTAGGGACAGGGGACGTCTACGAGCAGTACTTC.

This chain links TRBV5-1 with TRBJ2-1; D gene unclear. CDR3 size: 12 residues. CDR1 is SGHRS, CDR2 YFSETQ, per germline. The V end was cut by 5 bases, the J end by 5 bases, with 8 bases between. The DNA of the CDR3 is TGCGCCAGCAGTGGTCCGGACAATGAGCAGTTCTTC. This sequence encodes CASSGPDNEQFF.

V gene TRBV7-6 combines with J gene TRBJ2-3; possible D gene TRBD2, 5 bases. From germline, CDR1 is SGHVS and CDR2 FNYEAQ. The CDR3 runs 13 residues. Trimming shortened V by 5 bases and J by 3 bases, and 9 bases separated the two germline ends. CDR3 in DNA: TGTGCCAGCAGCACAGAGGGTACAGATACGCAGTATTTT. This codes for CASSTEGTDTQYF.

This clone was found a few times. The chain links TRBV2 to TRBJ1-5; D possibly corresponds to TRBD1 (5 bases). Germline V gene data show CDR1 as SNHLY and CDR2 as FYNNEI. The CDR3 has 13 amino acids. With 2 bases removed from V and 6 bases from J, the gap between germline ends came to 8 bases. The CDR3 is CASSESQGQPQHF. In DNA form, the CDR3 reads TGTGCCAGCAGTGAATCCCAGGGTCAGCCCCAGCATTTT.

This clone was seen once. This chain joins TRBV15 and TRBJ1-4, with 8 positions matching TRBD1. The CDR3 spans 18 residues. Germline CDR1 is LNHNV and CDR2 is YYDKDF (reference sequence). V was pared by 3 bases and J by 3 bases, with 12 bases of the junction left unmatched. The CDR3 spells CATSSQKRRTGSNEKLFF. DNA for the CDR3: TGTGCCACCAGCAGCCAAAAGAGGAGGACAGGGTCTAATGAAAAACTGTTTTTT. The full variable domain, in which reference TRBV15 and TRBJ1-4 provide the parts outside the CDR3, is DAMVIQNPRYQVTQFGKPVTLSCSQTLNHNVMYWYQQKSSQAPKLLFHYYDKDFNNEADTPDNFQSRRPNTSFCFLDIRSPGLGDTAMYLCATSSQKRRTGSNEKLFFGSGTQLSVL.

V gene TRBV27 combines with J gene TRBJ1-1; D is unresolved. Trimming removed 2 bases from V and 1 base from J, with 11 bases in between. Germline CDR1 reads MNHEY; CDR2 reads SMNVEV (reference sequence). The CDR3 has 15 residues. The CDR3 nucleotides read TGTGCCAGCAGTTTAGGGCCAGCTGAGAACACTGAAGCTTTCTTT. Its protein is CASSLGPAENTEAFF.

The rearrangement joins TRBV18 to TRBJ1-1; a possible D gene is TRBD1 (6 bases). The CDR3 has 14 amino acids. V was shortened by 6 bases and J by 11 bases, with 22 bases between the two germline ends. Germline values: CDR1 KGHSH, CDR2 LQKENI. DNA for the CDR3: TGTGCCAGCTCTGAACTAGGGGGTGGGGTATGCGCTTTCTTT. Amino acids: CASSELGGGVCAFF.

The CDR3 sequence is CASSLEGGTEAFF. The DNA for the CDR3 is TGTGCCAGCAGTTTAGAAGGGGGTACTGAAGCTTTCTTT. This chain links TRBV27 with TRBJ1-1; weak D call: TRBD1 (6 bases). Deletions cut 2 bases from V and 5 bases from J, with 9 bases between. The CDR3 length is 13 residues. Germline CDR1 and CDR2: MNHEY and SMNVEV (reference sequence).